What follows is one TCR beta chain and its context. This specimen comes from a study of blood T cell repertoires in COVID-19. Study background: Sites across the United States, Italy and Spain contributed samples from acute and convalescent COVID-19. Sources were T cells, B-cell-depleted T cells, or PBMCs; the material itself was cDNA or gDNA.

Original analysis: Estimated nucleated cell counts came from reference gene primer amplification. TCRdb keeps only in-frame clones here, not all; method: immunoSEQ multiplex PCR. The V and J calls and the clone size are those of that table, but D and trimming were determined from the DNA. The data hold some 150,000 clones, with around 80% observed a single time. Seattle-derived patients entered the study during active infection and were followed longitudinally. CDR3 length equals 15 residues. Looked up from germline, CDR1 is SGHRS and CDR2 is YFSETQ. The ends lost 6 bases at V and 2 bases at J; junction bases unmatched: 11.

V and J are TRBV5-1 and TRBJ2-7; 7 bases map to TRBD1. This clonotype originated in a woman in her seventies with COVID-19, enrolled during active disease. The material sequenced was peripheral blood. CDR3: CASTSSPGQTYEQYF. CDR3 nucleotide sequence: TGCGCCAGCACCTCCTCCCCGGGACAGACCTACGAGCAGTACTTC.